This is a list of T cell receptor beta chains from one sample in a study of cytomegalovirus exposure and HLA in healthy donors. Here immunoSEQ multiplex PCR was the method, and the copy in TCRdb shows in-frame clones only, minus some. The sample has about 190,000 clones; over 75% are singletons. Sequenced material: PBMCs. These receptors originate from a young man in good health and CMV-seronegative. The CDR3 runs from the conserved cysteine through the conserved F or W. A D gene is named only where the DNA matches it firmly. Clone size is stated in some rows and not others, as once, few, many or a class when expanded.

j_call v_call clone_size d_call cdr3_nt cdr3_aa
TRBJ2-1 TRBV6-4 few . TGTGCCAGCAGTGACTCAGGGGGGGGCCGTGACTACAATGAGCAGTTCTTC CASSDSGGGRDYNEQFF
TRBJ2-7 TRBV7-8 once . TGTGCCAGCAGTCGTGTTGGACTCCATCCCTACGAGCAGTACTTC CASSRVGLHPYEQYF
TRBJ2-7 TRBV4-1 . TRBD2 TGCGCCAGCAGCCAAGATGTCGAGCGGGGGGCCTACGAGCAGTACTTC CASSQDVERGAYEQYF
TRBJ2-1 TRBV11-1 once . TGTGCCAGCAGCCTCGGGGGATACAATGAGCAGTTCTTC CASSLGGYNEQFF
TRBJ2-3 TRBV5-1 . TRBD2 TGCGCCAGCAGCCTTGGGGGGGGATTCACAGATACGCAGTATTTT CASSLGGGFTDTQYF
TRBJ2-7 TRBV7-9 once . TGTGCCAGCAGTCGAAGCGGAACCTACGAGCAGTACTTC CASSRSGTYEQYF
TRBJ2-2 TRBV11-2 . TRBD1 TGTGCCAGCAGCGAACAGGGGCACACCGGGGAGCTGTTTTTT CASSEQGHTGELFF
TRBJ1-6 TRBV9 once TRBD1 TGTGCCAGCAGCGCGGCCGGGACAGGAGATAATTCACCCCTCCACTTT CASSAAGTGDNSPLHF
TRBJ1-6 TRBV18 few TRBD1 TGTGCCAGCTCACTCGGACAGGGTGAATCACCCCTCCACTTT CASSLGQGESPLHF
TRBJ2-3 TRBV28 . . TGTGCCAGCAGTTTACTCACAGATACGCAGTATTTT CASSLLTDTQYF
TRBJ1-4 TRBV9 . TRBD1 TGTGCCAGCAGCCCCAGGACAGGGGAAGGAAATGAAAAACTGTTTTTT CASSPRTGEGNEKLFF
TRBJ2-5 TRBV18 . TRBD1 TGTGCCAGCTCACCAAGACAGGGCATACAAGAGACCCAGTACTTC CASSPRQGIQETQYF